The sequence of this TCR beta chain was determined in a study of Graves' ophthalmopathy and Graves' hyperthyroidism. Study information: Upon initial diagnosis and before any treatment, peripheral blood was collected. General observations from the study: The model's ophthalmopathy progression predictions had 55% to 71% sensitivity and 72.22% specificity.

This clonotype was seen at least ten times. Its specificity is not known. Transcripts of RNA were the source for amplifying TCR beta CDR3 regions. Second-round multiplex PCR came after a first-round RT-PCR that employed HTBI primers. MiXCR was run by TCRdb on the multiplex PCR reads, yielding one entry per CDR3 protein. The data show about 480,000 distinct CDR3 sequences, roughly an eighth seen once. The TCR was taken from a woman aged 25 to 39 with Graves' ophthalmopathy. The sequencing input was blood.

CDR3 coding DNA: TGTGCCAGCAGTGATGGCCGTAGCAATCAGCCCCAGCATTTT. Translation: CASSDGRSNQPQHF. The J gene is TRBJ1-5, the V gene TRBV6-1; D is unclear. The CDR3 has 14 residues. CDR1 is MNHNS, CDR2 SASEGT, per germline. Trimming shortened V by 3 bases and J by 0 bases, and 6 bases separated the two germline ends.